These T cell receptor beta chains were read from a single sample in a study of post-analysis software for immune sequencing data. One entry per CDR3 protein, called by TCRdb with MiXCR from the PCR reads. The table lists 740,000 or so distinct CDR3 sequences, about 50% of them singletons. Sample: blood. The receptors here all came from a girl aged 10 to 17 with multiple sclerosis. Both conserved end residues are part of each CDR3. The D gene is left open where the match is weak. Not every row has a clone size; where given, it reads once, few, many or a size class.

>TRBJ2-3|-|TRBD2|TRBV6-6
CASSSIAGSTDTQYF
TGTGCCAGCAGTTCCATAGCGGGGTCCACAGATACGCAGTATTTT
>TRBJ2-7|-|-|TRBV10-3
CAISESAEQYF
TGTGCCATCAGTGAGTCGGCCGAGCAGTACTTC
>TRBJ2-1|-|-|TRBV7-9
CASSLNPTLVGSYNEQFF
TGTGCCAGCAGCTTAAACCCGACACTAGTTGGCTCCTACAATGAGCAGTTCTTC
>TRBJ2-7|-|-|TRBV3-1
CASSQPGQVYEQYF
TGTGCCAGCAGCCAACCGGGGCAGGTCTACGAGCAGTACTTC
>TRBJ2-5|-|-|TRBV29-1
CSVGGSRVSAETQYF
TGCAGCGTTGGGGGATCTAGAGTATCGGCAGAGACCCAGTACTTC
>TRBJ2-3|-|TRBD2|TRBV6-6
CASRPGLAPGSTDTQYF
TGTGCCAGCAGGCCGGGACTAGCCCCGGGAAGCACAGATACGCAGTATTTT
>TRBJ1-5|-|-|TRBV12-3/TRBV12-4
CASSFSRPQHF
TGTGCCAGCAGTTTCTCCCGGCCCCAGCATTTT
>TRBJ1-2|-|-|TRBV13
CASSLVWAPTDGYTF
TGTGCCAGCAGCTTAGTGTGGGCCCCGACGGATGGCTACACCTTC
>TRBJ2-5|-|TRBD1|TRBV5-1
CASSLWWQGADQTQYF
TGCGCCAGCAGCTTGTGGTGGCAGGGGGCCGACCAGACCCAGTACTTC
>TRBJ2-4|few|-|TRBV7-9
CASSLSDRSAGEQYF
TGTGCCAGCAGCTTATCGGACAGATCCGCTGGAGAGCAGTACTTC
>TRBJ1-2|-|-|TRBV6-5
CASSRGQGRGYTF
TGTGCCAGCAGCCGAGGCCAGGGTCGCGGCTACACCTTC
>TRBJ1-2|-|-|TRBV7-8
CASSLRGDPSNYGYTF
TGTGCCAGCAGCTTAAGAGGGGACCCATCTAACTATGGCTACACCTTC
>TRBJ1-5|-|-|TRBV5-1
CASSPQGPGQPQHF
TGCGCCAGCAGCCCTCAGGGGCCGGGACAGCCCCAGCATTTT
>TRBJ2-2|-|-|TRBV4-2
CASSHRGDANTGELFF
TGTGCCAGCAGCCACAGAGGGGATGCGAACACCGGGGAGCTGTTTTTT
>TRBJ2-7|few|TRBD2|TRBV20-1
CSARLAGGNYEQYF
TGCAGTGCTAGACTAGCGGGGGGAAACTACGAGCAGTACTTC
>TRBJ2-1|few|-|TRBV20-1
CSADGTDYNEQFF
TGCAGTGCTGATGGGACTGACTACAATGAGCAGTTCTTC
>TRBJ1-2|-|-|TRBV29-1
CSVEQGVRGYTF
TGCAGCGTTGAACAGGGTGTTCGCGGCTACACCTTC
>TRBJ2-5|few|TRBD1|TRBV9
CASSAGTGMVETQYF
TGTGCCAGCAGCGCCGGGACAGGGATGGTAGAGACCCAGTACTTC
>TRBJ2-7|-|TRBD2|TRBV29-1
CSVGPVTGQLAGGAYEQYF
TGCAGCGTCGGACCGGTTACGGGCCAACTAGCGGGAGGGGCCTACGAGCAGTACTTC
>TRBJ2-6|-|-|TRBV6-2/TRBV6-3
CASSRLRSLGGANVLTF
TGTGCCAGCAGTCGACTCCGGTCCCTGGGAGGGGCCAACGTCCTGACTTTC
>TRBJ2-1|-|TRBD1|TRBV10-3
CAIGGTGENEQFF
TGTGCCATCGGAGGGACAGGGGAAAATGAGCAGTTCTTC
>TRBJ2-5|-|-|TRBV14
CASSHSGKGIQETQYF
TGTGCCAGCAGCCATTCGGGCAAAGGGATCCAAGAGACCCAGTACTTC
>TRBJ2-1|few|TRBD2|TRBV24-1
CATSDGGLAGGGDEQFF
TGTGCCACCAGTGATGGAGGCCTAGCGGGGGGTGGTGACGAGCAGTTCTTC
>TRBJ2-2|-|-|TRBV5-1
CASSPGQLNTGELFF
TGCGCCAGCAGCCCGGGGCAGCTGAACACCGGGGAGCTGTTTTTT
>TRBJ1-5|-|TRBD1|TRBV6-1
CASSEGQSSLPQHF
TGTGCCAGCAGTGAGGGACAGTCGAGCCTGCCCCAGCATTTT
>TRBJ2-2|few|-|TRBV11-1
CASTPAGWTGENTGELFF
TGTGCCAGCACCCCGGCGGGATGGACTGGGGAGAACACCGGGGAGCTGTTTTTT
>TRBJ2-7|few|-|TRBV20-1
CSAGPGVGQYF
TGCAGTGCTGGCCCCGGAGTAGGGCAGTACTTC
>TRBJ2-1|-|TRBD2|TRBV12-3/TRBV12-4
CASTWGSGRYEQFF
TGTGCCAGCACCTGGGGTAGCGGGAGGTATGAGCAGTTCTTC
>TRBJ1-5|few|-|TRBV5-1
CASSKGRGQPQHF
TGCGCCAGCAGCAAAGGGAGGGGACAGCCCCAGCATTTT
>TRBJ2-5|-|TRBD1|TRBV24-1
CATSAPGTGKETQYF
TGTGCCACCAGTGCTCCCGGGACAGGGAAAGAGACCCAGTACTTC
>TRBJ2-1|once|TRBD2|TRBV6-1
CASSQRAGGLRGDEQFF
TGTGCCAGCAGCCAACGAGCGGGAGGGCTTCGGGGAGATGAGCAGTTCTTC
>TRBJ1-1|-|TRBD1|TRBV27
CASRLGQGSNTEAFF
TGTGCCAGCAGACTCGGACAGGGATCGAACACTGAAGCTTTCTTT
>TRBJ2-5|-|TRBD2|TRBV20-1
CSARGLAAETQYF
TGCAGTGCTAGGGGACTAGCTGCGGAGACCCAGTACTTC
>TRBJ2-7|-|-|TRBV10-3
CAISEGLISYEQYF
TGTGCCATCAGTGAGGGGCTTATCTCCTACGAGCAGTACTTC
>TRBJ2-3|-|-|TRBV9
CASSVGHLGSTDTQYF
TGTGCCAGCAGCGTTGGGCACCTAGGGAGCACAGATACGCAGTATTTT
>TRBJ1-4|once|-|TRBV5-6
CASSLSPQRDEKLFF
TGTGCCAGCAGCTTGTCTCCCCAAAGAGATGAAAAACTGTTTTTT
>TRBJ2-3|once|-|TRBV5-1
CASSFDGRRTQYF
TGCGCCAGCAGCTTTGACGGTCGGCGGACGCAGTATTTT
>TRBJ2-1|-|TRBD2|TRBV29-1
CSVALASGEYWQFF
TGCAGCGTTGCTTTGGCTAGCGGGGAGTACTGGCAGTTCTTC
>TRBJ1-1|-|TRBD1|TRBV28
CASKTGEDDSEAFF
TGTGCCAGCAAGACAGGGGAGGACGACTCTGAAGCTTTCTTT
>TRBJ2-7|-|-|TRBV25-1
CASISPVGGSYEQYF
TGTGCCAGCATCTCCCCGGTGGGCGGATCCTACGAGCAGTACTTC
>TRBJ2-5|-|-|TRBV20-1
CSARDSTGIIQETQYF
TGCAGTGCTAGAGATTCAACGGGGATTATCCAAGAGACCCAGTACTTC